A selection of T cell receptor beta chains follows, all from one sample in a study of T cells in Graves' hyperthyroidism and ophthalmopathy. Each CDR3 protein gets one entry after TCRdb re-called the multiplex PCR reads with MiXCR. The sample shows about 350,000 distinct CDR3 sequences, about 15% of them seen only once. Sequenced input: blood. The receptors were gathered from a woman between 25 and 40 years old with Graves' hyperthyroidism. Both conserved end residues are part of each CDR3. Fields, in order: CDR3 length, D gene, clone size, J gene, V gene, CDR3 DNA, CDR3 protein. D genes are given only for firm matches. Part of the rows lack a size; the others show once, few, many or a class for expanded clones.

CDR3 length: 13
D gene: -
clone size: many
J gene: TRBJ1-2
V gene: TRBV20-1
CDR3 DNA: TGCAGTGCTAGTCCTACAGGTTCCCCCGGCTACACCTTC
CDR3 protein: CSASPTGSPGYTF

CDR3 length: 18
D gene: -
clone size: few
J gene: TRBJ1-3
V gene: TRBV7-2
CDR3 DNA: TGTGCCAGCAGCTTAACTTTAGACAGCTTACGCTCTGGAAACACCATATATTTT
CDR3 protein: CASSLTLDSLRSGNTIYF

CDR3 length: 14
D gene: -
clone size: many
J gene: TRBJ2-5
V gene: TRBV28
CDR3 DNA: TGTGCCAGCGGGGGAGGTCAGCGGCAAGAGACCCAGTACTTC
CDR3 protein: CASGGGQRQETQYF

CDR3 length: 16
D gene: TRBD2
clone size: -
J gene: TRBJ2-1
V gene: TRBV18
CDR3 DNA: TGTGCCAGCTCATCGAGCGGGAGAGGAACCTACAATGAGCAGTTCTTC
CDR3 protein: CASSSSGRGTYNEQFF

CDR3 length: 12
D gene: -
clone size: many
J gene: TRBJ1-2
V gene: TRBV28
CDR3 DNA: TGTGCCAGCAGTTTACTCCGGACTGGCTACACCTTC
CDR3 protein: CASSLLRTGYTF

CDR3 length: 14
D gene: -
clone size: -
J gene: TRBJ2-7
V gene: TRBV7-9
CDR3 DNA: TGTGCCAGCAGCTTAGCTCAGGATCCCTACGAGCAGTACTTC
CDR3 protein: CASSLAQDPYEQYF

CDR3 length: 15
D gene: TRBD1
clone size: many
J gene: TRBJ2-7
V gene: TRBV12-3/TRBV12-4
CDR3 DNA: TGTGCCAGCAGGCATGAAGGGACAGGGAACAACGAGCAGTACTTC
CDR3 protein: CASRHEGTGNNEQYF

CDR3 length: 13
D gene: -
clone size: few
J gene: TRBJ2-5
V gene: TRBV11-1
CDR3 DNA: TGTGCCAGCAGCTCAGCCCCGGAGGAGACCCAGTACTTC
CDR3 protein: CASSSAPEETQYF

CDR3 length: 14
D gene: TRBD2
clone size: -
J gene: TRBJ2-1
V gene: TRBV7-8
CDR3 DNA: TGTGCCAGCAGCCTCGGGACTAGTAGTGATGAGCAGTTCTTC
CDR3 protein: CASSLGTSSDEQFF

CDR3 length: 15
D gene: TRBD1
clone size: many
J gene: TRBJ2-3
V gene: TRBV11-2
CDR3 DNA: TGTGCCAGCAGCTGGGACAGGGGGAGCACAGATACGCAGTATTTT
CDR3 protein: CASSWDRGSTDTQYF

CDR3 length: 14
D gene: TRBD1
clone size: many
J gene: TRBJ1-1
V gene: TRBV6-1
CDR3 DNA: TGTGCCAGCTTTGGGACAGGTTTGAACACTGAAGCTTTCTTT
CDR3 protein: CASFGTGLNTEAFF

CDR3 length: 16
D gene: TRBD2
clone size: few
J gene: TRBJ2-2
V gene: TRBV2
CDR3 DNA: TGTGCCAGCAGAAAGGCGGTAGCGGGAGGGGCCGGGGAGCTGTTTTTT
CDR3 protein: CASRKAVAGGAGELFF

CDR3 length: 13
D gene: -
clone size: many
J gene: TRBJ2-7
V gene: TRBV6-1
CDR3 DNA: TGTGCCAGCAGTCCCCCGGGGTTCTACGAGCAGTACTTC
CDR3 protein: CASSPPGFYEQYF

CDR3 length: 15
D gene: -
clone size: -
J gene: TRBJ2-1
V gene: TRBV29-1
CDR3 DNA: TGCAGCGTTGGCCTGACTAGTCGGCCAGGGAATGAGCAGTTCTTC
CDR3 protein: CSVGLTSRPGNEQFF